The rows below give T cell receptor beta chains drawn from one sample of a study of cytomegalovirus exposure and HLA in healthy donors. Generated by immunoSEQ multiplex PCR, the TCRdb table keeps only in-frame clones and is missing some. Here the sample spans 100,000 or so clones, roughly 12% being singletons. Source material: PBMCs. The origin of the receptors is a man in his forties in good health and CMV-seropositive. The CDR3 runs from the conserved cysteine through the conserved F or W. Each record gives: clone size, J gene, D gene, V gene, CDR3 protein, CDR3 DNA. A D gene is named only where the DNA matches it firmly. Some rows mark clone size as missing; the rest say once, few, many or name a class of expanded clone.

NA | TRBJ1-1 | NA | TRBV6-5 | CASSSGTEAFF | TGTGCCAGCAGCTCAGGCACTGAAGCTTTCTTT
few | TRBJ1-2 | NA | TRBV6-5 | CASSPQFRALYGYTF | TGTGCCAGCAGTCCTCAATTTAGAGCCCTTTATGGCTACACCTTC
NA | TRBJ2-7 | TRBD2 | TRBV28 | CASRSSGRGYEQYF | TGTGCCAGCAGATCTAGCGGGAGGGGCTACGAGCAGTACTTC
few | TRBJ2-7 | TRBD1 | TRBV7-9 | CTKRVQGIGVNEQYF | TGTACAAAGCGAGTACAGGGGATCGGAGTCAACGAGCAGTACTTC
NA | TRBJ2-2 | NA | TRBV11-3 | CASSLRVTGELFF | TGTGCCAGCAGCTTGAGAGTAACCGGGGAGCTGTTTTTT
few | TRBJ2-6 | NA | TRBV2 | CASSDSGGHGSSGANVLTF | TGTGCCAGCAGTGATTCGGGCGGCCATGGGAGCTCTGGGGCCAACGTCCTGACTTTC
NA | TRBJ2-2 | NA | TRBV20-1 | CSASSTGELFF | TGCAGTGCTAGCTCGACCGGGGAGCTGTTTTTT
few | TRBJ2-1 | NA | TRBV5-6 | CASSAGWAYYNEQFF | TGTGCCAGCAGCGCGGGGTGGGCGTACTACAATGAGCAGTTCTTC
NA | TRBJ1-2 | TRBD1 | TRBV19 | CASSTEGQGNYGYTF | TGTGCCAGTAGTACCGAGGGACAGGGTAACTATGGCTACACCTTC
few | TRBJ2-7 | TRBD2 | TRBV11-3 | CASSFSSGKNYEQYF | TGTGCCAGCAGCTTCTCCAGCGGGAAAAATTACGAGCAGTACTTC
NA | TRBJ2-7 | TRBD1 | TRBV14 | CASSQRIGQGNSYEQYF | TGTGCCAGCAGCCAGCGGATCGGACAGGGAAATTCCTACGAGCAGTACTTC
NA | TRBJ2-2 | TRBD2 | TRBV10-1 | CASSDPGASGAGELFF | TGCGCCAGCAGTGACCCCGGGGCTAGCGGGGCCGGGGAGCTGTTTTTT
NA | TRBJ2-2 | TRBD2 | TRBV6-4 | CASRRTSGRDGELFF | TGTGCCAGCAGAAGGACTAGCGGGAGAGACGGGGAGCTGTTTTTT
NA | TRBJ1-2 | TRBD1 | TRBV2 | CASDGTGGRGYTF | TGTGCCAGCGACGGGACAGGGGGCAGGGGCTACACCTTC
few | TRBJ2-2 | NA | TRBV6-1 | CASRMQGTGELFF | TGTGCCAGCAGGATGCAGGGGACCGGGGAGCTGTTTTTT
few | TRBJ1-2 | NA | TRBV5-1 | CASSLSGSRNYGYTF | TGCGCCAGCAGCTTATCAGGTAGTAGAAACTATGGCTACACCTTC
NA | TRBJ2-2 | TRBD2 | TRBV11-2 | CASSSSGGGELFF | TGTGCCAGCAGCTCTAGCGGAGGCGGGGAGCTGTTTTTT
NA | TRBJ2-7 | NA | TRBV25-1 | CASSERWTALGEQYF | TGTGCCAGCAGTGAACGCTGGACAGCACTTGGCGAGCAGTACTTC
NA | TRBJ1-2 | TRBD1 | TRBV18 | CASSPGTGNGYTF | TGTGCCAGCTCACCTGGGACAGGGAATGGCTACACCTTC
NA | TRBJ2-5 | NA | TRBV7-9 | CASSLEGEAQYF | TGTGCCAGCAGCTTAGAAGGAGAGGCCCAGTACTTC
few | TRBJ2-5 | TRBD1 | TRBV18 | CASSLGLGQGFSGHTYQETQYF | TGTGCCAGCTCCCTGGGGCTGGGACAGGGCTTTAGCGGTCATACGTACCAAGAGACCCAGTACTTC
few | TRBJ2-3 | NA | TRBV10-3 | CAISESAVRSDTQYF | TGTGCCATCAGTGAGTCGGCGGTGCGTTCAGATACGCAGTATTTT
NA | TRBJ2-5 | NA | TRBV19 | CASSIAGALQETQYF | TGTGCCAGTAGTATAGCAGGGGCCCTACAAGAGACCCAGTACTTC
few | TRBJ1-6 | NA | TRBV6-4 | CASSDPNVQGLWCNSPLHF | TGTGCCAGCAGTGACCCAAATGTACAGGGTTTGTGGTGTAATTCACCCCTCCACTTT
NA | TRBJ2-1 | TRBD2 | TRBV5-4 | CASSSTSSGPYNEQFF | TGTGCCAGCAGCTCCACCTCTAGCGGGCCCTACAATGAGCAGTTCTTC
few | TRBJ1-3 | NA | TRBV25-1 | CASSNPGLSGNTIYF | TGTGCCAGCAGTAACCCAGGGCTCTCTGGAAACACCATATATTTT
NA | TRBJ2-7 | TRBD2 | TRBV5-4 | CASSEGTSGSWYF | TGTGCCAGCAGCGAAGGGACTAGCGGGAGTTGGTACTTC
few | TRBJ2-1 | TRBD2 | TRBV7-8 | CASSLAEGLAGVDEQFF | TGTGCCAGCAGCTTAGCAGAGGGACTAGCGGGAGTTGATGAGCAGTTCTTC
few | TRBJ1-2 | TRBD1 | TRBV4-3 | CASSQDVGTVKGYTF | TGCGCCAGCAGCCAAGATGTAGGGACAGTTAAAGGCTACACCTTC
NA | TRBJ2-7 | NA | TRBV6-6 | CASSYTLRGYEQYF | TGTGCCAGCAGTTACACCCTCCGGGGCTACGAGCAGTACTTC
few | TRBJ2-2 | NA | TRBV11-2 | CASSPQTGELFF | TGTGCCAGCAGCCCACAGACCGGGGAGCTGTTTTTT
NA | TRBJ1-4 | NA | TRBV28 | CASSFGGSNEKLFF | TGTGCCAGCAGTTTCGGGGGAAGTAATGAAAAACTGTTTTTT
NA | TRBJ2-7 | TRBD1 | TRBV5-6 | CASSPKLDRAGEQYF | TGTGCCAGCAGCCCAAAACTGGACAGGGCAGGCGAGCAGTACTTC
NA | TRBJ2-2 | TRBD1 | TRBV27 | CASSLPGQGTGELFF | TGTGCCAGCAGTTTACCGGGACAGGGGACCGGGGAGCTGTTTTTT
few | TRBJ1-2 | TRBD1 | TRBV29-1 | CSVDPRQGTYGYTF | TGCAGCGTCGACCCGAGACAGGGGACCTATGGCTACACCTTC
few | TRBJ2-2 | TRBD2 | TRBV19 | CASSILAGATGELFF | TGTGCCAGTAGTATTCTAGCGGGGGCCACCGGGGAGCTGTTTTTT
few | TRBJ2-1 | TRBD2 | TRBV10-1 | CATSTSGGPNEQFF | TGCGCCACCTCGACTAGCGGAGGACCCAATGAGCAGTTCTTC
few | TRBJ2-7 | TRBD2 | TRBV5-5 | CASSLGGSAGVHYEQYF | TGTGCCAGCAGCTTGGGGGGTTCTGCGGGAGTTCACTACGAGCAGTACTTC
few | TRBJ2-5 | TRBD2 | TRBV11-2 | CASSVGLGGRETQYF | TGTGCCAGCAGCGTGGGACTAGGGGGGAGGGAGACCCAGTACTTC
few | TRBJ2-6 | NA | TRBV11-3 | CASSPRGSGANVLTF | TGTGCCAGCAGCCCACGAGGGAGCGGGGCCAACGTCCTGACTTTC
few | TRBJ1-2 | NA | TRBV28 | CASSRSYGYTF | TGTGCCAGCAGTCGGTCCTATGGCTACACCTTC
few | TRBJ2-5 | TRBD2 | TRBV28 | CASSYGTSGETQYF | TGTGCCAGCAGCTATGGGACTAGTGGCGAGACCCAGTACTTC
NA | TRBJ2-5 | NA | TRBV7-2 | CASSVAEKETQYF | TGTGCCAGCAGCGTGGCAGAAAAAGAGACCCAGTACTTC
few | TRBJ1-1 | NA | TRBV5-5 | CASSRGGGSINTEAFF | TGTGCCAGCAGCAGGGGTGGTGGAAGCATCAACACTGAAGCTTTCTTT
NA | TRBJ2-1 | TRBD2 | TRBV6-1 | CASSVGGMYEQFF | TGTGCCAGCAGTGTGGGGGGGATGTATGAGCAGTTCTTC
NA | TRBJ2-7 | NA | TRBV6-6 | CASSYFGTYEQYF | TGTGCCAGCAGTTACTTTGGCACCTACGAGCAGTACTTC
few | TRBJ1-1 | TRBD1 | TRBV6-6 | CASSYSTGAAEAFF | TGTGCCAGCAGTTACTCAACAGGGGCGGCTGAAGCTTTCTTT
few | TRBJ1-2 | NA | TRBV28 | CASSATQGIHGYTF | TGTGCCAGCAGCGCCACACAGGGAATCCATGGCTACACCTTC
few | TRBJ2-2 | TRBD1 | TRBV18 | CASSPDGQASGELFF | TGTGCCAGCTCACCCGATGGACAGGCGTCCGGGGAGCTGTTTTTT
NA | TRBJ2-5 | TRBD1 | TRBV23-1 | CASSQDRGGETQYF | TGCGCCAGCAGTCAAGACAGGGGAGGAGAGACCCAGTACTTC
NA | TRBJ2-4 | NA | TRBV30 | CAWRDRTVAKNIQYF | TGTGCCTGGAGGGACCGGACAGTAGCCAAAAACATTCAGTACTTC
NA | TRBJ1-3 | NA | TRBV5-1 | CASSLVPSGNTIYF | TGCGCCAGCAGCTTGGTGCCAAGCGGAAACACCATATATTTT
NA | TRBJ2-1 | NA | TRBV10-3 | CAISGQGSRDNEQFF | TGTGCCATCAGTGGTCAGGGCAGTAGAGACAATGAGCAGTTCTTC
NA | TRBJ2-1 | TRBD2 | TRBV5-1 | CASSLESLAGGPSSYNEQFF | TGCGCCAGCAGCTTGGAATCACTAGCGGGAGGGCCGAGCTCCTACAATGAGCAGTTCTTC
NA | TRBJ2-7 | NA | TRBV29-1 | CSVVEGYEQYF | TGCAGCGTAGTAGAGGGTTACGAGCAGTACTTC
few | TRBJ2-7 | TRBD1 | TRBV9 | CASSVGTGGSYEQYF | TGTGCCAGCAGCGTAGGAACAGGGGGCTCCTACGAGCAGTACTTC
NA | TRBJ1-5 | TRBD1 | TRBV5-1 | CASSSEGAGQPQHF | TGCGCCAGCAGCTCAGAGGGGGCCGGTCAGCCCCAGCATTTT
few | TRBJ1-4 | TRBD1 | TRBV5-1 | CASAGTDNEKLFF | TGCGCCAGCGCCGGGACAGATAATGAAAAACTGTTTTTT
few | TRBJ1-2 | NA | TRBV29-1 | CSVEDKGAVLGYTF | TGCAGCGTTGAAGATAAGGGAGCGGTCCTTGGCTACACCTTC